This TCR beta chain was sequenced for a study of coeliac disease. Sequenced by immunoSEQ multiplex PCR; TCRdb stores in-frame clones only, minus some. This repertoire shows roughly 4,100 clones, roughly 60% found once; its top ten account for around 25%. This clone appeared a few times. The germline gives CDR1 MDHEN, CDR2 SYDVKM. V gave up 1 base and J gave up 4 bases; unmatched junction bases: 5. This CDR3 is 16 amino acids long. V and J are TRBV28 and TRBJ1-3, with TRBD1 matching over 9 bases. The sequence was obtained from a woman in her twenties or thirties without celiac disease. Material: lymphocytes from the gut lamina propria. CDR3 protein: CASSLFGTGMGNTIYF. The CDR3 region has the DNA TGTGCCAGCAGTTTATTCGGGACAGGGATGGGAAACACCATATATTTT.